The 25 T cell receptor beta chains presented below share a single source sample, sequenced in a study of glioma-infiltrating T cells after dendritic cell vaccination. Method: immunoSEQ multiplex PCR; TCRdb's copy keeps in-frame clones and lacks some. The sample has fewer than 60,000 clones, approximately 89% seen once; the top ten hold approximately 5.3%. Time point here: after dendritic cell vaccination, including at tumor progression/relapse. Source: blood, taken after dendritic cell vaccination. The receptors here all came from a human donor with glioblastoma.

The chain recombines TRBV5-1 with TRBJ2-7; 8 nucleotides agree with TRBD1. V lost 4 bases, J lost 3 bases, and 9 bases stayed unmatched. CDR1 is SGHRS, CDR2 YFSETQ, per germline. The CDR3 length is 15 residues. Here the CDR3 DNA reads TGCGCCAGCAGCAAACAGCCAGGGGGCAGCTACGAGCAGTACTTC. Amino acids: CASSKQPGGSYEQYF.

The CDR3 loop is CARREPGGLPETQYF. The DNA of the CDR3 is TGTGCCAGGAGGGAGCCGGGAGGGTTGCCAGAGACCCAGTACTTC. The chain employs TRBV7-6 and TRBJ2-5; 8 bases are a match to TRBD2. Germline-derived CDR1 and CDR2 are SGHVS and FNYEAQ. The CDR3 extends over 15 amino acids. The ends lost 9 bases at V and 4 bases at J; junction bases unmatched: 13.

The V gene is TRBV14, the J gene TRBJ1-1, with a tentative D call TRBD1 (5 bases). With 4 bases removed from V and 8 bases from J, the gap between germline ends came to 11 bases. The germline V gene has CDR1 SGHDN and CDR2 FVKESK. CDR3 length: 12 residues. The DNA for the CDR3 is TGTGCCAGCAGCCTGTGGGCAGGGGAAGCTTTCTTT. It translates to CASSLWAGEAFF.

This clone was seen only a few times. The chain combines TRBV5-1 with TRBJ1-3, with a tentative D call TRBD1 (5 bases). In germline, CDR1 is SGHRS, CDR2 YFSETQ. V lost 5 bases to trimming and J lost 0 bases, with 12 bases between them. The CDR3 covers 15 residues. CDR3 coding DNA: TGCGCCAGCAGATCCGACAGCTCCTCTGGAAACACCATATATTTT. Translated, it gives CASRSDSSSGNTIYF.

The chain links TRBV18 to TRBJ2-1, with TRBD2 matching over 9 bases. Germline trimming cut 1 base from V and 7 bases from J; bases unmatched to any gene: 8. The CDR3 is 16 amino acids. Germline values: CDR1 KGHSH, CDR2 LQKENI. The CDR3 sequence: CASSPQAGGSGNEQFF. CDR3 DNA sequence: TGTGCCAGCTCACCACAGGCGGGAGGGTCGGGAAATGAGCAGTTCTTC.

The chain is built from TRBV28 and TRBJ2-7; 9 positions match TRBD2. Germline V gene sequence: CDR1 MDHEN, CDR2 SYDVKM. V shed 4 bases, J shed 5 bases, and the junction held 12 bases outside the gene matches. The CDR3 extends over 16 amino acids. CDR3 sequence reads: CASSSMGLANWNEQYF. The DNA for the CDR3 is TGTGCCAGCAGTTCTATGGGACTAGCAAATTGGAACGAGCAGTACTTC.

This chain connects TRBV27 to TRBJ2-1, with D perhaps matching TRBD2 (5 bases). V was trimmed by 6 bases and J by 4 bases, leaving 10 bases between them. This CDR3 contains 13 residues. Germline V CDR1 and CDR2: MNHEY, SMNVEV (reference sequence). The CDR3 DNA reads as TGTGCCAGCAGCCCCCGGGGTTACAATGAGCAGTTCTTC. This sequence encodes CASSPRGYNEQFF.

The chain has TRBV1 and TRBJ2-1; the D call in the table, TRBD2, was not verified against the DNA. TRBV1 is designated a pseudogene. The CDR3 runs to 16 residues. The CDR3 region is CTSSQRTSGSYNEQFF. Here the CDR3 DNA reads TGCACCAGCAGCCAGAGGACTAGCGGGAGTTACAATGAGCAGTTCTTC.

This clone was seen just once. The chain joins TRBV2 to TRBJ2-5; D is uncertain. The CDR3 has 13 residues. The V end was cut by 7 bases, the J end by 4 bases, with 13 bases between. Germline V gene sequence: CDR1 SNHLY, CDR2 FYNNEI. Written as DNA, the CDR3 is TGTGCCAGCACTAGGAATCAGATAGAGACCCAGTACTTC. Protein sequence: CASTRNQIETQYF.

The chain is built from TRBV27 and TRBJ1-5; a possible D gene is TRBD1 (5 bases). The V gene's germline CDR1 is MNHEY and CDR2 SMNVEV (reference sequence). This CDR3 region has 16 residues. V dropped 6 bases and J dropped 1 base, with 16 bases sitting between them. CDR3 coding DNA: TGTGCCAGCAGACCGACCCCAGGGAAAAGCAATCAGCCCCAGCATTTT. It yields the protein CASRPTPGKSNQPQHF.

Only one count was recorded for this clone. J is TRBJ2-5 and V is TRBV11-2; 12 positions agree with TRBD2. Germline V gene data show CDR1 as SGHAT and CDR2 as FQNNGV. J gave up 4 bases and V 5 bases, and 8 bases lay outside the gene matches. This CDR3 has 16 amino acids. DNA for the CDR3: TGTGCCAGCAGCCAAGGACTAGCGGGGCGGTCAGAGACCCAGTACTTC. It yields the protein CASSQGLAGRSETQYF.

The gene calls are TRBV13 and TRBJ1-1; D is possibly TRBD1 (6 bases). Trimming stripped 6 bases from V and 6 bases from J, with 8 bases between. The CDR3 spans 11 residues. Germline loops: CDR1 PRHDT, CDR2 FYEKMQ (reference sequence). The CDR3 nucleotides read TGTGCCAGCAGAGGGGGTGCTGAAGCTTTCTTT. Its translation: CASRGGAEAFF.

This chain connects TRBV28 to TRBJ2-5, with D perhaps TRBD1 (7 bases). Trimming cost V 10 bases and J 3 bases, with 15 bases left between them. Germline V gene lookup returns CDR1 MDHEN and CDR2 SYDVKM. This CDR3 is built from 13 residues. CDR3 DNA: TGTGCCACACAGGGGAGGAAGAAAGAGACCCAGTACTTC. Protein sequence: CATQGRKKETQYF.

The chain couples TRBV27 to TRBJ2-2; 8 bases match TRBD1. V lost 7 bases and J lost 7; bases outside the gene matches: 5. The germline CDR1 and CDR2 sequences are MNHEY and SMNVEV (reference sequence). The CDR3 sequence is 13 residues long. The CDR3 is CASTPGGIGELFF. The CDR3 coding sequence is TGTGCCAGCACCCCAGGGGGCATCGGGGAGCTGTTTTTT.

Here the CDR3 reads CASSLRWGDYEQYF. DNA for the CDR3: TGTGCCAGCAGCTTACGGTGGGGGGACTACGAGCAGTACTTC. The rearrangement joins TRBV11-2 to TRBJ2-5, with D perhaps TRBD2 (6 bases). The assigned J gene may be wrong: the sequence end matches TRBJ2-7 better. This CDR3 is 14 amino acids long. Per germline, CDR1 SGHAT and CDR2 FQNNGV.

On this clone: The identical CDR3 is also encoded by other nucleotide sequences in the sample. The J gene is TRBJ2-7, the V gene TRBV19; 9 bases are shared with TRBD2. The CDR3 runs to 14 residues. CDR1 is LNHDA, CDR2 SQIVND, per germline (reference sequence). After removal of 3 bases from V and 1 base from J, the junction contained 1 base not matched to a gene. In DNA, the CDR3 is TGTGCCAGTAGTATTAGCGGGAGTTCCTACGAGCAGTACTTC. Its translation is CASSISGSSYEQYF.

In DNA form, the CDR3 reads TGTGCAAGTCGATGGGGGGATAACTATGGCTACACCTTC. It yields the protein CASRWGDNYGYTF. This chain joins TRBV12-2 and TRBJ1-2. TRBV12-2 is a known pseudogene. CDR3 length: 13 residues.

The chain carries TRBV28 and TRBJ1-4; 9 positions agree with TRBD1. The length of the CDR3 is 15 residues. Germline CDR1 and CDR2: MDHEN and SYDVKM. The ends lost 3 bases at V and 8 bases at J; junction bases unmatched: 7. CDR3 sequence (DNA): TGTGCCAGCAGTTTGCCGACAGGGGGTAGGGAAAAACTGTTTTTT. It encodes CASSLPTGGREKLFF.

The CDR3 sequence: CASSTSATDTQYF. In DNA form, the CDR3 reads TGTGCCAGCAGTACAAGCGCCACAGATACGCAGTATTTT. The chain has TRBV6-6 and TRBJ2-3; D unclear. This CDR3 is built from 13 residues. Trimming left V 5 bases short and J 2 bases short, with 8 bases between. Per the germline V gene, CDR1 is MNHNY and CDR2 is SVGAGI (reference sequence).

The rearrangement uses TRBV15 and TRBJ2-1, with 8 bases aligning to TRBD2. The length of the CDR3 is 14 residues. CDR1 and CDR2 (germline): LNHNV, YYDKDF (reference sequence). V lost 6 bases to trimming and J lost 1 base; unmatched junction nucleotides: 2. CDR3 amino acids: CATRAGDSYNEQFF. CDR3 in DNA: TGTGCCACCAGAGCGGGAGATTCCTACAATGAGCAGTTCTTC.

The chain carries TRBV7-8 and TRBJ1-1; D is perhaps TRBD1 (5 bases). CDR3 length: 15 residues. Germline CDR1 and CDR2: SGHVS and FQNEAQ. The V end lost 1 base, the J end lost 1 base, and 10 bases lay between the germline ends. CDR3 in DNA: TGTGCCAGCAGCTTAGGGGGCAGCCGGAACACTGAAGCTTTCTTT. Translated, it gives CASSLGGSRNTEAFF.

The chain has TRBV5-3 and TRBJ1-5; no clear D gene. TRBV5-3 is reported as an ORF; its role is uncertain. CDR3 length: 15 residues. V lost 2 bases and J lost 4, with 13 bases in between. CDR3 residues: CARSLITSKNQPQHF. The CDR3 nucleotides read TGTGCCAGAAGCTTAATAACAAGTAAAAATCAGCCCCAGCATTTT.

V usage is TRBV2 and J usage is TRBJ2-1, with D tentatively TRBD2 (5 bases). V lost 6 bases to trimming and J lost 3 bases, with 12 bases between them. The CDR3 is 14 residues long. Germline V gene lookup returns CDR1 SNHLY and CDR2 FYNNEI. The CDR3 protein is CASRTGSHYNEQFF. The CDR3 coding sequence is TGTGCCAGCAGAACGGGGAGCCACTACAATGAGCAGTTCTTC.

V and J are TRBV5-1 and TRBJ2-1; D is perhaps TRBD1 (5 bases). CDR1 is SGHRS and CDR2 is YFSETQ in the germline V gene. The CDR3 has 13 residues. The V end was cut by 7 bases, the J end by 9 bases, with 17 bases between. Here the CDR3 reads CASFGPSGAEQFF. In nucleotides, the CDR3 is TGCGCCAGCTTCGGCCCTTCTGGGGCTGAGCAGTTCTTC.

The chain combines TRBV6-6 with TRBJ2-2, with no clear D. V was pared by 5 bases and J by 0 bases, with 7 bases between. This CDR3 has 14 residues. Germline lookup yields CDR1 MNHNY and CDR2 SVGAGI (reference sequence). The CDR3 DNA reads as TGTGCCAGCAGTCCATCCCCGAACACCGGGGAGCTGTTTTTT. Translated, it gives CASSPSPNTGELFF.